This T cell receptor (beta chain) originates from a study of blood T cells in healthy people across ages. The study, taken as a whole, reports: The unknown donor CMV status may have confounded expanded clonotype changes.

This clonotype was counted only a few times. Its target is unknown. V was clipped by 5 bases and J by 4 bases, with 26 bases between them. The CDR3 runs 17 residues. Germline values: CDR1 DFQATT, CDR2 SNEGSKA (reference sequence). For every donor, a draw yielded 8.5 to 10 milliliters of peripheral blood. For the second PCR, which ran for 7 to 11 cycles, a sample-barcoded 5' primer and a J-beta primer mix were used. TCRdb passed the 5' RACE reads through MiXCR, listing each CDR3 protein once. The sample carries roughly 500,000 distinct CDR3 sequences, less than 25% recorded once. Separately, the same data were catalogued under a study of T cells of mothers and their children. This second report adds: Mother-child pairs who were related displayed a slightly higher overlap than unrelated pairs, a difference that was non-significant.

The V call is TRBV20-1, the J call TRBJ2-5; a weak D match, TRBD1 (5 bases). Material for sequencing was blood. This clonotype originated in a boy aged 10-17 years in good health. The CDR3 loop is CSASQLQDIENVETQYF. The CDR3 coding sequence is TGCAGTGCTTCCCAATTGCAGGACATCGAGAACGTAGAGACCCAGTACTTC.